The following is a T cell receptor (beta chain) sequence with its context. What it recognizes is unknown. Method: immunoSEQ multiplex PCR; TCRdb's copy keeps in-frame clones and lacks some. The sample has roughly 11,000 clones, roughly 84% seen once. CDR1 and CDR2 (germline): LNHDA, SQIVND (reference sequence). The V and J ends lost 6 bases and 5 bases respectively, with 13 bases between them. This CDR3 has 13 amino acids. Time point of the sample: cycle 4 day 1 (C4D1), after more than five weeks of nivolumab. All the patients suffered relapse after autologous stem cell transplantation, and brentuximab vedotin exposure differed. The study isolated CD8+ T cells from thawed PBMCs by magnetic negative selection. The best responses consisted of complete response, partial response or progressive disease. The data are from a study of PD-1 blockade in classical Hodgkin lymphoma. Notes on the study in general: By C4D1, CD4+ diversity increased significantly, especially in complete responders.

The sample here was CD8+ T cells from blood, taken before the fourth cycle of nivolumab. The chain recombines TRBV19 with TRBJ1-1, with D unclear. This TCR derives from a human donor with classical Hodgkin lymphoma. The donor label of this sample is uncertain. CDR3 loop: CASSKGLVTEAFF. The CDR3 coding sequence is TGTGCCAGTAGCAAGGGTTTAGTAACTGAAGCTTTCTTT. The whole variable domain, remainder taken from reference TRBV19 and TRBJ1-1, is DGGITQSPKYLFRKEGQNVTLSCEQNLNHDAMYWYRQDPGQGLRLIYYSQIVNDFQKGDIAEGYSVSREKKESFPLTVTSAQKNPTAFYLCASSKGLVTEAFFGQGTRLTVV.